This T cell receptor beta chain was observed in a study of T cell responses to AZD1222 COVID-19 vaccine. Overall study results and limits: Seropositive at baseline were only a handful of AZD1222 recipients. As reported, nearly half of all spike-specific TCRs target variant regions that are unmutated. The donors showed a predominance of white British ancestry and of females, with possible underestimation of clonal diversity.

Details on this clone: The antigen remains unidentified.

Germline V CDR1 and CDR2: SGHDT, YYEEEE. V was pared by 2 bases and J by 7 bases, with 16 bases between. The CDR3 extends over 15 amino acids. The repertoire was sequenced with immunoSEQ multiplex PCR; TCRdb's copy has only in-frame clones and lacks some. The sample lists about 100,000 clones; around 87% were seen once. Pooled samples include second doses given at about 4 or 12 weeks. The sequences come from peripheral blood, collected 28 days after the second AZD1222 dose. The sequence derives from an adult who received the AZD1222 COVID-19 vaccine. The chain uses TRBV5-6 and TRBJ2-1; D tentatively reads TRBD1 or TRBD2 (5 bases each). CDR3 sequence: CASSFRGGRLNEQFF. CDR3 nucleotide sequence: TGTGCCAGCAGCTTTCGTGGGGGAAGGTTGAATGAGCAGTTCTTC.